This entry describes one TCR beta chain. This table comes from immunoSEQ multiplex PCR, and its TCRdb copy is limited to in-frame clones, with some not included. The data show over 150,000 clones, with roughly nine tenths seen just once and about 20% held by the top ten. This specimen comes from a study of blood T cell repertoires in COVID-19. This CDR3 is built from 13 residues. Trimming cost V 4 bases and J 2 bases, with 9 bases left between them. Germline CDR1 reads SGHRS; CDR2 reads YFSETQ. This sequence was found in a man in his 70s with active or convalescent COVID-19. This chain links TRBV5-1 with TRBJ1-2; perhaps TRBD1 as D (5 bases). Sequenced: peripheral blood. The CDR3 protein is CASSPTENYGYTF. As DNA, the CDR3 is TGCGCCAGCAGCCCGACAGAGAACTATGGCTACACCTTC. The variable domain in full, completed from reference TRBV5-1 and TRBJ1-2, reads KAGVTQTPRYLIKTRGQQVTLSCSPISGHRSVSWYQQTPGQGLQFLFEYFSETQRNKGNFPGRFSGRQFSNSRSEMNVSTLELGDSALYLCASSPTENYGYTFGSGTRLTVV.